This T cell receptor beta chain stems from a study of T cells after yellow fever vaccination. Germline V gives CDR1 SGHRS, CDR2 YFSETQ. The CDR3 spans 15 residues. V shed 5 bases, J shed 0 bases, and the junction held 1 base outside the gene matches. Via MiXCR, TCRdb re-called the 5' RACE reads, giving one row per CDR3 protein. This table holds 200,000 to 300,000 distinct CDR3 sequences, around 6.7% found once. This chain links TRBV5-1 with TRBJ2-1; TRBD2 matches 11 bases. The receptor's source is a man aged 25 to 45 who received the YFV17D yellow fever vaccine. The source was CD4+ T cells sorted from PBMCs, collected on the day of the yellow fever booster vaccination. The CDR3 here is CASRGLAASYNEQFF. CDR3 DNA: TGCGCCAGCAGGGGACTAGCGGCCTCCTACAATGAGCAGTTCTTC.